This T cell receptor beta chain was retrieved from a study of T cell changes during pregnancy in multiple sclerosis. Trimming stripped 5 bases from V and 2 bases from J, with 12 bases between. Germline V gene lookup returns CDR1 SGHAT and CDR2 FQNNGV. The CDR3 is made up of 15 amino acids. Method: immunoSEQ multiplex PCR; TCRdb's copy keeps in-frame clones and lacks some. The sample holds about 70,000 clones; 85% to 95% are singletons and the top ten take around 3.3%. The receptor's source is a female donor in good health, enrolled as a control in a pregnancy study. The chain employs TRBV11-2 and TRBJ1-4, with D possibly being TRBD1 (6 bases). Sequences were derived from CD8+ T cells from peripheral blood mononuclear cells, sampled in the third trimester of pregnancy. The CDR3 region is CASSVQGRTNEKLFF. In nucleotides, the CDR3 is TGTGCCAGCAGCGTACAGGGACGGACTAATGAAAAACTGTTTTTT.